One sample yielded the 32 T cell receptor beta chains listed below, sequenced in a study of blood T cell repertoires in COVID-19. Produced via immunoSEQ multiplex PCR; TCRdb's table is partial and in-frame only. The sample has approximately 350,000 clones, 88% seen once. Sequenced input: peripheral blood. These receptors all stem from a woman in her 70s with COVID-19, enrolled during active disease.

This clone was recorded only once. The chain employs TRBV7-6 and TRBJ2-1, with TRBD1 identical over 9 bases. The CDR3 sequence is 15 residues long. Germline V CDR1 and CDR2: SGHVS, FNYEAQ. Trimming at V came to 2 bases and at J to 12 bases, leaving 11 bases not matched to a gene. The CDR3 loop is CASSLLQGALVGQFF. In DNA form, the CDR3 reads TGTGCCAGCAGCTTACTACAGGGGGCTCTGGTCGGGCAGTTCTTC.

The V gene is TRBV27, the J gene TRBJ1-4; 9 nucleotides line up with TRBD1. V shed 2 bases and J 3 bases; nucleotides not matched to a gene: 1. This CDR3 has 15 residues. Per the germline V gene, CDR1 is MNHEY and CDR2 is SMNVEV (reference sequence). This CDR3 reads CASSLNRGPNEKLFF. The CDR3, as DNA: TGTGCCAGCAGTTTAAACAGGGGGCCTAATGAAAAACTGTTTTTT.

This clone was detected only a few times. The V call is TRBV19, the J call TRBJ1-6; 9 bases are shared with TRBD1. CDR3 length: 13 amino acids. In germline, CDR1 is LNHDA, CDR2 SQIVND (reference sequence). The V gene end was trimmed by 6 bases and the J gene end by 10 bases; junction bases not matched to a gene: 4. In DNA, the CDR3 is TGTGCCAGTAGCTGGGACAGGGACTCACCCCTCCACTTT. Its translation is CASSWDRDSPLHF.

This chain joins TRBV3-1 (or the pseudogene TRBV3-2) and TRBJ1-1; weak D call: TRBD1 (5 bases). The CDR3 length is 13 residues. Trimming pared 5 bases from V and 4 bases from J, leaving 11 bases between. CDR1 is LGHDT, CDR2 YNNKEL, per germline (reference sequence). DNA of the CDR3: TGTGCCAGCAGCTCCCCAAGGGGCACTGAAGCTTTCTTT. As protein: CASSSPRGTEAFF.

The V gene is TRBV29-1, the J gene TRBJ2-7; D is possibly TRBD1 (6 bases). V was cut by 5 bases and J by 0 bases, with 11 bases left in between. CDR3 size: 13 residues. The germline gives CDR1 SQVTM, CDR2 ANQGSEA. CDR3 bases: TGCAGCGTTAGGACAGCTAGCTCCTACGAGCAGTACTTC. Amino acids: CSVRTASSYEQYF.

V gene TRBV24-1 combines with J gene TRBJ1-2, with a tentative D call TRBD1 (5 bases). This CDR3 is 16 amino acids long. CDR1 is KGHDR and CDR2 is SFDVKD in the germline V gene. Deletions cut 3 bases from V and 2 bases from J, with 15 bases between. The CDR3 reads CATSDPGAPGNYGYTF. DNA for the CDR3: TGTGCCACCAGTGATCCCGGAGCTCCAGGGAACTATGGCTACACCTTC.

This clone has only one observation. The CDR3 coding sequence is TGTGCCAGCAGTGAAGACGAGGAGGTAATGAACACTGAAGCTTTCTTT. Its translation: CASSEDEEVMNTEAFF. The rearrangement uses TRBV6-1 and TRBJ1-1; no firm D call. V was cut by 1 base and J by 0 bases, with 12 bases left in between. The CDR3 is made up of 16 amino acids. Germline loops: CDR1 MNHNS, CDR2 SASEGT.

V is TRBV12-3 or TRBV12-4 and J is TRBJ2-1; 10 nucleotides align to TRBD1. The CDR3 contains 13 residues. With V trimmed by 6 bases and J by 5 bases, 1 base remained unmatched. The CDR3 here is CASRGTGDNEQFF. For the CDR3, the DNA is TGTGCCAGCAGGGGGACAGGGGACAATGAGCAGTTCTTC.

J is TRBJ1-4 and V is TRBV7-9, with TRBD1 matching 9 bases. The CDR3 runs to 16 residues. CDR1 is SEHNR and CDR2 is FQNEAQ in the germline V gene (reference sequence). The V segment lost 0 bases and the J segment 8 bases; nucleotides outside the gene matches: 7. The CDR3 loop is CASSLAAQGAGEKLFF. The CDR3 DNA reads TGTGCCAGCAGCTTAGCCGCACAGGGGGCGGGGGAAAAACTGTTTTTT.

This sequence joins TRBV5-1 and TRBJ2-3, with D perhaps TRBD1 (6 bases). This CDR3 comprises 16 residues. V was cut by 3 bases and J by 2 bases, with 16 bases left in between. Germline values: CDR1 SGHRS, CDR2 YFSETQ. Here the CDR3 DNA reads TGCGCCAGCAGCTCCAGCGACAGGCTACTCACAGATACGCAGTATTTT. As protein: CASSSSDRLLTDTQYF.

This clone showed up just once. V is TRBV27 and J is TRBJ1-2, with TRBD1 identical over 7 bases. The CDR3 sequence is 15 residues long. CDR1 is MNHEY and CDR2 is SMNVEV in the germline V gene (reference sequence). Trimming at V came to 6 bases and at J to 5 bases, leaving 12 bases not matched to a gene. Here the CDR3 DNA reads TGTGCCAGCAGCCCAAGACAGGGCGTCTCTTATGGCTACACCTTC. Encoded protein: CASSPRQGVSYGYTF.

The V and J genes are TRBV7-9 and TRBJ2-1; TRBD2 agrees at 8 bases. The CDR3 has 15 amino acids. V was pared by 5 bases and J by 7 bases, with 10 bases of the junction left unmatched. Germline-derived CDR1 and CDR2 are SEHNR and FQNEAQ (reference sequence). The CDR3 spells CASSPRGGAGNEQFF. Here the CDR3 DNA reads TGTGCCAGCAGCCCCCGGGGGGGGGCCGGAAATGAGCAGTTCTTC.

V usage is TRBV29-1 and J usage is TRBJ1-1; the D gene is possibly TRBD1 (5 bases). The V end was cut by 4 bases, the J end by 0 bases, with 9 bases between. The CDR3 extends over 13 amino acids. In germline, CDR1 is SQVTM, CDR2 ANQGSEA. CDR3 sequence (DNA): TGCAGCGTTGTTGGGGCGTTGAACACTGAAGCTTTCTTT. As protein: CSVVGALNTEAFF.

The CDR3 DNA follows: TGTGCCACCAGTGACCCCACGACGGGAATCCTCTCCTACAATGAGCAGTTCTTC. Its protein product is CATSDPTTGILSYNEQFF. The genes are TRBV24-1 and TRBJ2-1; maybe TRBD2 (5 bases). Germline V gene data show CDR1 as KGHDR and CDR2 as SFDVKD. V was cut by 4 bases and J by 0 bases, with 18 bases left in between. The CDR3 consists of 18 residues.

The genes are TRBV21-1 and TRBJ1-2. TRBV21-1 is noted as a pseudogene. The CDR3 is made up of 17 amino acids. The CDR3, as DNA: TGTGCCTCCAAGCCTAGTGATTCTACGGGGGACCCTTATGGCTACACCTTC. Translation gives CASKPSDSTGDPYGYTF.

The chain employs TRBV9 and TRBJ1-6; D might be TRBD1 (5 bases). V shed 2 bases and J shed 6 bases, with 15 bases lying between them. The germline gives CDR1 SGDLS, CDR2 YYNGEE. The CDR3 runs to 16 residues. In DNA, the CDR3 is TGTGCCAGCAGCGTCTGGGACTCTCCCTCTAATTCACCCCTCCACTTT. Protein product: CASSVWDSPSNSPLHF.

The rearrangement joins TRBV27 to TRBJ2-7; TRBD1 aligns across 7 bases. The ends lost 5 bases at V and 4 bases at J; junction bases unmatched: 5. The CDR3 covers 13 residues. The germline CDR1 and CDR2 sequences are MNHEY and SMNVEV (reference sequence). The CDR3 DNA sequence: TGTGCCAGCAGTCCCTGGGACAGATACGAGCAGTACTTC. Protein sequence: CASSPWDRYEQYF.

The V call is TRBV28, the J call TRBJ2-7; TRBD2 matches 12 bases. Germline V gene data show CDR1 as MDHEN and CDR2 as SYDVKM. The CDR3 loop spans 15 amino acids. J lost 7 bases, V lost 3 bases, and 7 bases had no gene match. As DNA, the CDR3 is TGTGCCAGCAGTTTGCCTAGCGGGGGGGCGAGGGAGCAGTACTTC. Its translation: CASSLPSGGAREQYF.

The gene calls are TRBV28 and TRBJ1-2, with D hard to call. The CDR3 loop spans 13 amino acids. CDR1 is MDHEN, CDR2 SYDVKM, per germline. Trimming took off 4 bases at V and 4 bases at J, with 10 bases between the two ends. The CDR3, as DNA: TGTGCCAGCAGTTCTAGGTTTTCCTATGGCTACACCTTC. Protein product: CASSSRFSYGYTF.

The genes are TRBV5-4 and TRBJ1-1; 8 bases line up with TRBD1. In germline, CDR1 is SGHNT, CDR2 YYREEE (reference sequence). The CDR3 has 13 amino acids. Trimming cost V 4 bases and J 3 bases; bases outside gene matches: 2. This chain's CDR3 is CASSPDRDTEAFF. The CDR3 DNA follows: TGTGCCAGCAGCCCGGACAGGGACACTGAAGCTTTCTTT. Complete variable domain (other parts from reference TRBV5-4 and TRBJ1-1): ETGVTQSPTHLIKTRGQQVTLRCSSQSGHNTVSWYQQALGQGPQFIFQYYREEENGRGNFPPRFSGLQFPNYSSELNVNALELDDSALYLCASSPDRDTEAFFGQGTRLTVV.

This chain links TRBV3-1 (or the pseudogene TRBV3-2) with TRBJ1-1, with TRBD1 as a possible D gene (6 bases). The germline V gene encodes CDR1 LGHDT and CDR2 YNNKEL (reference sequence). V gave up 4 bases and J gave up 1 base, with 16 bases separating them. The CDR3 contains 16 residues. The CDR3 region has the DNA TGTGCCAGCAGCCGAACGACAGGACTCAGGAACACTGAAGCTTTCTTT. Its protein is CASSRTTGLRNTEAFF.

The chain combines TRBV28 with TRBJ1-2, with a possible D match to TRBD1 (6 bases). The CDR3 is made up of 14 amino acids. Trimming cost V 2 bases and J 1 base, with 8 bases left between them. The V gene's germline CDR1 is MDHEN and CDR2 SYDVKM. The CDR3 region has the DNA TGTGCCAGCAGTTTAGGACAGAGTAACTATGGCTACACCTTC. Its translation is CASSLGQSNYGYTF.

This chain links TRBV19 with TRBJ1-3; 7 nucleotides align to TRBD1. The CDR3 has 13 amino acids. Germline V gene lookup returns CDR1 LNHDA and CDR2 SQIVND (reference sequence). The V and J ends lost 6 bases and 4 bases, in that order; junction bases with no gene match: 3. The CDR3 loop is CASRMTGGNTIYF. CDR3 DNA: TGTGCCAGTAGGATGACAGGGGGAAACACCATATATTTT. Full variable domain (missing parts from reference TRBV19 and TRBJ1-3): DGGITQSPKYLFRKEGQNVTLSCEQNLNHDAMYWYRQDPGQGLRLIYYSQIVNDFQKGDIAEGYSVSREKKESFPLTVTSAQKNPTAFYLCASRMTGGNTIYFGEGSWLTVV.

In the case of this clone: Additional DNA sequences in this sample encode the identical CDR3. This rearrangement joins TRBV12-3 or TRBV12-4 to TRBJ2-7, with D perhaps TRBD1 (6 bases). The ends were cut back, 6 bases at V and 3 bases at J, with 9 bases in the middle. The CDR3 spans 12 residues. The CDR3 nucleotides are TGTGCCAGCAGCTCGGACAGCTACGAGCAGTACTTC. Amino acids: CASSSDSYEQYF.

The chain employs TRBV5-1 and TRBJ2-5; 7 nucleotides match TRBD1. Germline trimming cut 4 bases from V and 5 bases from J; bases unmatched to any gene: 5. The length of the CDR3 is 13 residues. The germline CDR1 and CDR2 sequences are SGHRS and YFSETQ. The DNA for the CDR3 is TGCGCCAGCAGCCTGAGACAGGGTGAGACCCAGTACTTC. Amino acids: CASSLRQGETQYF.

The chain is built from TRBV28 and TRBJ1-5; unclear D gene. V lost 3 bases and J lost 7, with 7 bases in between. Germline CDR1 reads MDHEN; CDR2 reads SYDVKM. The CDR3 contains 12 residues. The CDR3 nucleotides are TGTGCCAGCAGTTTGGTTCGGCAGCCCCAGCATTTT. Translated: CASSLVRQPQHF.

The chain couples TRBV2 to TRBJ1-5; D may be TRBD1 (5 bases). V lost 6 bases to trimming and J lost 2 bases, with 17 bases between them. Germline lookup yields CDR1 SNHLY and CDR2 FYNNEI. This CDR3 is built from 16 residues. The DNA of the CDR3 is TGTGCCAGCAGATCCCCCGGTCAGGGTGGCAATCAGCCCCAGCATTTT. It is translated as CASRSPGQGGNQPQHF.

In DNA form, the CDR3 reads TGTGCCAGCAGCTTGAATGGAGGAGAGCAGTTCTTC. Its translation: CASSLNGGEQFF. The rearrangement joins TRBV5-6 to TRBJ2-1; weak D call: TRBD2 (5 bases). Deletions cut 1 base from V and 10 bases from J, with 9 bases between. Germline V gene lookup returns CDR1 SGHDT and CDR2 YYEEEE. The CDR3 is 12 residues long.

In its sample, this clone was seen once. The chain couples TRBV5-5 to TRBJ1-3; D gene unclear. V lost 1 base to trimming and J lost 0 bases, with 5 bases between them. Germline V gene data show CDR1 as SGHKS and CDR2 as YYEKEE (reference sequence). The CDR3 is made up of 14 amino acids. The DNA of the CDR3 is TGTGCCAGCAGCTTGTCCAGCTCTGGAAACACCATATATTTT. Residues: CASSLSSSGNTIYF.

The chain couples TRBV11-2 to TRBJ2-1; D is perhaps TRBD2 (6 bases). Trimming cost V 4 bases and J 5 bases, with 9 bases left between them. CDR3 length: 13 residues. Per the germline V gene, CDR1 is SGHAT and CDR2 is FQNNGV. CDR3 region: CASSSGVNNEQFF. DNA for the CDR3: TGTGCCAGCAGCTCGGGAGTTAACAATGAGCAGTTCTTC.

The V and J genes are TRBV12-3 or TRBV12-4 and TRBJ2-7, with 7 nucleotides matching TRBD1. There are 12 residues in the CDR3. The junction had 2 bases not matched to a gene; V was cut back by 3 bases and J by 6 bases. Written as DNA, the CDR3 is TGTGCCAGCAGTTTCGACAGGGCCGAGCAGTACTTC. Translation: CASSFDRAEQYF.

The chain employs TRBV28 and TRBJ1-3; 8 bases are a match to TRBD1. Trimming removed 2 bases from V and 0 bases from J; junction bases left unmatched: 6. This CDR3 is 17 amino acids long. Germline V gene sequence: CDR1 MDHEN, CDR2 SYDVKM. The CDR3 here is CASSLMGQAISGNTIYF. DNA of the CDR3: TGTGCCAGCAGTTTAATGGGACAGGCCATCTCTGGAAACACCATATATTTT.